What follows is one TCR beta chain and its context. This sample is part of a study of T cells expressing NK-cell markers. Per the germline V gene, CDR1 is LGHNT and CDR2 is FRNRAP. This CDR3 is 13 amino acids long. TCRdb reprocessed the 5' RACE reads, keeping one entry per CDR3 protein, no DNA. The sample data list 150,000 to 180,000 distinct CDR3 sequences. This chain links TRBV12-5 with TRBJ2-1. The clonotype was recovered from a woman aged 45-59 years in good health. The material sequenced was blood T cells: a sorted CD56 or NKG2C T cell subset, CD4+ or CD8+ T cells, or bulk PBMC T cells (not recorded which). This CDR3 reads CASGLFDNGEQFF.